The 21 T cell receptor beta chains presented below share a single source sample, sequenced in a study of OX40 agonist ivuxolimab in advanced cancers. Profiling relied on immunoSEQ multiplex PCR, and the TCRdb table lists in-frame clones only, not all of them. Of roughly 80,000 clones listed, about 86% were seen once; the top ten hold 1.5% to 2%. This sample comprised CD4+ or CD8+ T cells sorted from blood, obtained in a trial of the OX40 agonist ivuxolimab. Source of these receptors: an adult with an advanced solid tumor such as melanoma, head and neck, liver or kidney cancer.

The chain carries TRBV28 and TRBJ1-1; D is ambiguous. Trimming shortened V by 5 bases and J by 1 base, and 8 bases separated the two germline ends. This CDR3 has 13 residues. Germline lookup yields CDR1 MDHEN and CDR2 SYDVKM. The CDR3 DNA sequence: TGTGCCAGCAGTCTCCCGGGGAACACTGAAGCTTTCTTT. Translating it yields CASSLPGNTEAFF.

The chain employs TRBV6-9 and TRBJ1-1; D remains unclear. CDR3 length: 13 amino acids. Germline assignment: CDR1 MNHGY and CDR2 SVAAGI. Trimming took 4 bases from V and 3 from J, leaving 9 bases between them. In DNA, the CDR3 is TGTGCCAGCAGTTTCGACACATACACTGAAGCTTTCTTT. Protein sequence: CASSFDTYTEAFF.

CDR3 sequence reads: CASTPGTKNEKLFF. CDR3 coding DNA: TGTGCCAGCACCCCCGGGACAAAGAATGAAAAACTGTTTTTT. The rearrangement joins TRBV7-8 to TRBJ1-4; D possibly corresponds to TRBD1 (6 bases). CDR1 is SGHVS and CDR2 is FQNEAQ in the germline V gene. V lost 7 bases and J lost 5, with 14 bases in between. The CDR3 has 14 residues.

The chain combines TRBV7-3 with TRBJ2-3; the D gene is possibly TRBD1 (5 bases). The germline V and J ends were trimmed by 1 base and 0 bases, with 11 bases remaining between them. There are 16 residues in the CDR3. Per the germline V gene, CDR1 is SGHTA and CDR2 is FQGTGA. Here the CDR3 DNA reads TGTGCCAGCAGCTTAATAGGGGAATCGAGCACAGATACGCAGTATTTT. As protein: CASSLIGESSTDTQYF.

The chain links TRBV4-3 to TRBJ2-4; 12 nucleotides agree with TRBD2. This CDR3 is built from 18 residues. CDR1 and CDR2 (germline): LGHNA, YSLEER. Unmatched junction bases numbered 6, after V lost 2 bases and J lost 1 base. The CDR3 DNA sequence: TGCGCCAGCAGCCAACAACGACTAGCGGGAGTGGCCAAAAACATTCAGTACTTC. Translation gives CASSQQRLAGVAKNIQYF.

The CDR3 nucleotides are TGTGCCAGCAGTTTAATGGGGAACTCTGGAAACACCATATATTTT. Protein: CASSLMGNSGNTIYF. The chain couples TRBV27 to TRBJ1-3, with D hard to call. CDR3 length: 15 amino acids. Germline values: CDR1 MNHEY, CDR2 SMNVEV (reference sequence). Trimming shortened V by 2 bases and J by 0 bases, and 8 bases separated the two germline ends.

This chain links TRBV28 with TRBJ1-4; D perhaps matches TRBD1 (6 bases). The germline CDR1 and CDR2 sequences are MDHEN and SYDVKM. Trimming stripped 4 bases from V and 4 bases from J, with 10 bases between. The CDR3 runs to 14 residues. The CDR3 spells CASSWDTSNEKLFF. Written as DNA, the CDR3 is TGTGCCAGCAGTTGGGACACGAGTAATGAAAAACTGTTTTTT.

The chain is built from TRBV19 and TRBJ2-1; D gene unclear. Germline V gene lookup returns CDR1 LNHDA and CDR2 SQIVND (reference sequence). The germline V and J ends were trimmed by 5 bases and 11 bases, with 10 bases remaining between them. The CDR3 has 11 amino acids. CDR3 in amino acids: CASSSSLKQFF. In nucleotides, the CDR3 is TGTGCCAGTAGTTCCTCCCTAAAGCAGTTCTTC.

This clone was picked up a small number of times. CDR3: CASSPRRRRTSYEQYF. The CDR3 coding sequence is TGCGCCAGCAGCCCCCGTAGGCGCAGGACATCCTACGAGCAGTACTTC. The V and J genes are TRBV23-1 and TRBJ2-7, with D perhaps matching TRBD1 (5 bases). TRBV23-1 is known as an ORF, though its function is uncertain. The CDR3 spans 16 residues. V was pared by 6 bases and J by 1 base, with 19 bases between.

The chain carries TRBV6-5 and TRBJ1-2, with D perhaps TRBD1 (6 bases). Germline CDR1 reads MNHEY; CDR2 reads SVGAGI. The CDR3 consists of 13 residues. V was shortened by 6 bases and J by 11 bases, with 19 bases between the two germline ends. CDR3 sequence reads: CASRPTGFGQYTF. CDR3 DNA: TGTGCCAGCAGGCCCACAGGGTTTGGACAGTACACCTTC.

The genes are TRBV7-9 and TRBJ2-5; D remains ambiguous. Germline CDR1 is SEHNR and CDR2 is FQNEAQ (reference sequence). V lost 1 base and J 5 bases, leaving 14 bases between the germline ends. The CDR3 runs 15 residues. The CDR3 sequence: CASSLGSSRWETQYF. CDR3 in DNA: TGTGCCAGCAGCTTAGGTTCATCTAGATGGGAGACCCAGTACTTC. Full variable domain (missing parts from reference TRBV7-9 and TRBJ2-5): DTGVSQNPRHKITKRGQNVTFRCDPISEHNRLYWYRQTLGQGPEFLTYFQNEAQLEKSRLLSDRFSAERPKGSFSTLEIQRTEQGDSAMYLCASSLGSSRWETQYFGPGTRLLVL.

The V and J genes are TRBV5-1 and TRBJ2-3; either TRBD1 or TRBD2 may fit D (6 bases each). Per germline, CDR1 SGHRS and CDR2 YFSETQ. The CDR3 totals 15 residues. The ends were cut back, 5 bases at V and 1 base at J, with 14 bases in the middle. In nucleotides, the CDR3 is TGCGCCAGCAGTACGGGGGCGGTGGGCACAGATACGCAGTATTTT. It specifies CASSTGAVGTDTQYF.

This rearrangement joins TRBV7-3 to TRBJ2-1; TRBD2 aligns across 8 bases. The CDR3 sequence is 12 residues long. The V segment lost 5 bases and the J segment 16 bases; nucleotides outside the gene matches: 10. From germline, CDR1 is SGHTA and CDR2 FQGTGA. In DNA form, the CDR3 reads TGTGCCAGCAGCACCCCTAGCGGGCAATCCTTCTTC. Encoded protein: CASSTPSGQSFF.

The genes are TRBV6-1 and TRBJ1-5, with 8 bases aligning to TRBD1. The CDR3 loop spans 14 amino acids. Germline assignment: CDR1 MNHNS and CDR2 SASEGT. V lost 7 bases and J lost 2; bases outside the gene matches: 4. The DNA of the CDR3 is TGTGCCAGCAACGGACAGGGTGGCAATCAGCCCCAGCATTTT. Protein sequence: CASNGQGGNQPQHF.

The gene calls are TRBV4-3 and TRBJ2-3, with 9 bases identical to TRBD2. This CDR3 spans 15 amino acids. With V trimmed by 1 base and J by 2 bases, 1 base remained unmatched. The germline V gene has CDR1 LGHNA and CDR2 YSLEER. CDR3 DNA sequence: TGCGCCAGCAGCCAAGCGGGACTAGCCACAGATACGCAGTATTTT. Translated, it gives CASSQAGLATDTQYF.

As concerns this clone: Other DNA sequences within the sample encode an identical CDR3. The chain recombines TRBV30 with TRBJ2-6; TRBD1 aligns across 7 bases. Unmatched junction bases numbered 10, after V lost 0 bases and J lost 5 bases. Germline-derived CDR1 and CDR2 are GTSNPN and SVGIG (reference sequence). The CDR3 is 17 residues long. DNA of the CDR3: TGTGCCTGGAGTGTTGTCAGGGGGTCTCTCTGGGCCAACGTCCTGACTTTC. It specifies CAWSVVRGSLWANVLTF.

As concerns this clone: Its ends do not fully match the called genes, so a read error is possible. CDR3 in amino acids: CASSQEDRSSYNEQFF. The CDR3 bases are TGCGCCAGCAGCCAAGAAGACAGGAGCTCCTACAATGAGCAGTTCTTC. The rearrangement joins TRBV5-4 to TRBJ2-1, with a weak D call TRBD1 (6 bases). This CDR3 is built from 16 residues. Germline lookup yields CDR1 SGHNT and CDR2 YYREEE (reference sequence).

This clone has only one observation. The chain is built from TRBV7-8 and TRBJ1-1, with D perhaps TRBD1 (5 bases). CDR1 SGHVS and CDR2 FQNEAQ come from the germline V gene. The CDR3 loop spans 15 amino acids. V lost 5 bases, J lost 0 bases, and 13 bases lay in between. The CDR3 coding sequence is TGTGCCAGCAGCCCATCCGGGACGGTGAACACTGAAGCTTTCTTT. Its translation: CASSPSGTVNTEAFF.

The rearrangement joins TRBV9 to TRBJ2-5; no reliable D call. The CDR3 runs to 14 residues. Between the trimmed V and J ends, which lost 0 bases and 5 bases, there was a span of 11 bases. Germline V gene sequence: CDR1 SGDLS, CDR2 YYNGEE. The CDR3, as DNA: TGTGCCAGCAGCGTAGGGCCAGTCTCCGAGACCCAGTACTTC. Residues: CASSVGPVSETQYF.

The CDR3 is CASRAGTAAYNEQFF. As DNA, the CDR3 is TGTGCCAGCAGGGCCGGGACAGCGGCCTACAATGAGCAGTTCTTC. This chain uses TRBV6-1 with TRBJ2-1; 7 bases fit TRBD1. Germline CDR1 reads MNHNS; CDR2 reads SASEGT. CDR3 size: 15 residues. V gave up 6 bases and J gave up 2 bases; unmatched junction bases: 7.

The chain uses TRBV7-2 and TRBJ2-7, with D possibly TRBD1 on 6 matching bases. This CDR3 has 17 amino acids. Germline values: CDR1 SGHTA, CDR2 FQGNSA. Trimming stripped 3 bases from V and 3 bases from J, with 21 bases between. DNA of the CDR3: TGTGCCAGCAGCTTCCTGAATAACAGGGTCACTTTCTACGAGCAGTACTTC. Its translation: CASSFLNNRVTFYEQYF.